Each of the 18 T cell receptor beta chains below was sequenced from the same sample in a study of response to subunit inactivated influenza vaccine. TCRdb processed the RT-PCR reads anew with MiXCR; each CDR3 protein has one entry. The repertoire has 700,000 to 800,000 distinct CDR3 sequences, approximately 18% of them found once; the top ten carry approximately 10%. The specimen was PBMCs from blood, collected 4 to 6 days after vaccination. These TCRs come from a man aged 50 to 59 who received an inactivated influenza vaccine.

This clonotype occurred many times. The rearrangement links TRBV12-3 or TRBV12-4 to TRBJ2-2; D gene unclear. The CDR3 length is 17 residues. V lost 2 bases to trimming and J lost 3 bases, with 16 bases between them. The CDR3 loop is CASSLSRTLSHTGELFF. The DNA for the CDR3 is TGTGCCAGCAGTTTAAGCCGCACGCTAAGCCACACCGGGGAGCTGTTTTTT.

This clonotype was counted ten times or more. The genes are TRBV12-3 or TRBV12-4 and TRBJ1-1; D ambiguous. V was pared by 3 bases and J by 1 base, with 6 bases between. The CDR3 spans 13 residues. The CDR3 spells CASSFAENTEAFF. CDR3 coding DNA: TGTGCCAGCAGTTTTGCTGAGAACACTGAAGCTTTCTTT.

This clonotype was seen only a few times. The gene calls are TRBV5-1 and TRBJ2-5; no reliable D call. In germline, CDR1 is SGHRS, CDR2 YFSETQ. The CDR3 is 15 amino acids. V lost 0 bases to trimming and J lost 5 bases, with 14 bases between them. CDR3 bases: TGCGCCAGCAGCTTGGCCCCCGGGTTGTGGGAGACCCAGTACTTC. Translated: CASSLAPGLWETQYF.

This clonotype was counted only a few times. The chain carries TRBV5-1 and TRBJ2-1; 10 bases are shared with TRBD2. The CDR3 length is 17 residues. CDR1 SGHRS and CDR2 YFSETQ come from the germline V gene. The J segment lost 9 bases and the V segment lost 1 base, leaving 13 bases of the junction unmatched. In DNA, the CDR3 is TGCGCCAGCAGCTTGTCCCCTAGCGGGAGCCGGGTCGGTGAGCAGTTCTTC. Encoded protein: CASSLSPSGSRVGEQFF.

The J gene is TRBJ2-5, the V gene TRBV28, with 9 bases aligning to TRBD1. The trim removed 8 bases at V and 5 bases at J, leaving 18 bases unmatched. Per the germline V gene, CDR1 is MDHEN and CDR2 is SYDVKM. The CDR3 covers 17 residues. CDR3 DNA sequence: TGTGCCAGCGGGCCTTTAGGGGGGACAGGGAATTTGGAGACCCAGTACTTC. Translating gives CASGPLGGTGNLETQYF. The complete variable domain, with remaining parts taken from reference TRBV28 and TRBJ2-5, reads DVKVTQSSRYLVKRTGEKVFLECVQDMDHENMFWYRQDPGLGLRLIYFSYDVKMKEKGDIPEGYSVSREKKERFSLILESASTNQTSMYLCASGPLGGTGNLETQYFGPGTRLLVL.

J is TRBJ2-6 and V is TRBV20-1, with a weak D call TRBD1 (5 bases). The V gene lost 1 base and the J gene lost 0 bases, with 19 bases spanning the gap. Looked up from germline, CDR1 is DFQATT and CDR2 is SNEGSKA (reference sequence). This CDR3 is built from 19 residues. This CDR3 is CSARVPPTGTGSGANVLTF. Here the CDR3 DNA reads TGCAGTGCTAGAGTTCCCCCTACAGGAACGGGCTCTGGGGCCAACGTCCTGACTTTC.

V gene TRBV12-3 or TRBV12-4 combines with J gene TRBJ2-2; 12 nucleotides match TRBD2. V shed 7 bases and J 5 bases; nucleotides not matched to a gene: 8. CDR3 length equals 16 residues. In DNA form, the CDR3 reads TGTGCCAGCACCCCCCTAGCGGGAGGGCCGACCGGGGAGCTGTTTTTT. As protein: CASTPLAGGPTGELFF.

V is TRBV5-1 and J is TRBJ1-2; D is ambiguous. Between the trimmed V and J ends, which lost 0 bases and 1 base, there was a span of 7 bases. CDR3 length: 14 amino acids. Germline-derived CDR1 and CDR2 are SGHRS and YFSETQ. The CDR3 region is CASSLVGSNYGYTF. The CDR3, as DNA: TGCGCCAGCAGCTTGGTGGGCAGTAACTATGGCTACACCTTC. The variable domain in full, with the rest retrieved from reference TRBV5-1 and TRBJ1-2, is KAGVTQTPRYLIKTRGQQVTLSCSPISGHRSVSWYQQTPGQGLQFLFEYFSETQRNKGNFPGRFSGRQFSNSRSEMNVSTLELGDSALYLCASSLVGSNYGYTFGSGTRLTVV.

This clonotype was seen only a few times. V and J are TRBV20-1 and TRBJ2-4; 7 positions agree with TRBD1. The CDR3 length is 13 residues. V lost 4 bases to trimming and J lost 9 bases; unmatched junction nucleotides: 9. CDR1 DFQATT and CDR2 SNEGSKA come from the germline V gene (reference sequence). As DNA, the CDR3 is TGCAGTGCTATCGACAGGGATTTCGGCATTCAGTACTTC. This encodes CSAIDRDFGIQYF.

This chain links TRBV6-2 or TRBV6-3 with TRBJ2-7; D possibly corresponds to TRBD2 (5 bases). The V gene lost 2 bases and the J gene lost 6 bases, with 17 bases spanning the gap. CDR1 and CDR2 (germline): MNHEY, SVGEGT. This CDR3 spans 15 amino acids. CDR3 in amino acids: CASSYPGNRWSEQYF. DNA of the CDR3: TGTGCCAGCAGTTACCCCGGGAATAGATGGAGCGAGCAGTACTTC.

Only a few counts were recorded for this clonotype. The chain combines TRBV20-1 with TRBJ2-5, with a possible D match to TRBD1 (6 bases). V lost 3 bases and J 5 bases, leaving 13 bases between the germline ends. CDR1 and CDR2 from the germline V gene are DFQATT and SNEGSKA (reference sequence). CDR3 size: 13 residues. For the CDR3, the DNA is TGCAGTGCTAGGGGGGCCAGAGGGGAGACCCAGTACTTC. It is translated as CSARGARGETQYF.

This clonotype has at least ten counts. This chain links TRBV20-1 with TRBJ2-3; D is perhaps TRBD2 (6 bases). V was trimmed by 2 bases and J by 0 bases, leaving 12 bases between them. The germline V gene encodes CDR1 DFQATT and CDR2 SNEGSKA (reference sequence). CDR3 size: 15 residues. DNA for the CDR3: TGCAGTGCTAGACCACCTAGCGAAAGCACAGATACGCAGTATTTT. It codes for CSARPPSESTDTQYF.

CDR3 protein: CASSFGVTGNEQFF. The CDR3 DNA sequence: TGTGCCAGCAGTTTTGGGGTTACCGGCAATGAGCAGTTCTTC. The V and J genes are TRBV12-3 or TRBV12-4 and TRBJ2-1; D is unclear. The germline V and J ends were trimmed by 3 bases and 6 bases, with 12 bases remaining between them. This CDR3 is 14 amino acids long.

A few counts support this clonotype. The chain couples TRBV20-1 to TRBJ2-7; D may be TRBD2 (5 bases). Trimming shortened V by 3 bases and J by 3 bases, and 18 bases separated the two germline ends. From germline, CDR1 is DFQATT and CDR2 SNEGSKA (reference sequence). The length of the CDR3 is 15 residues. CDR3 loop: CSARSGLGDRYEQYF. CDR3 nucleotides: TGCAGTGCTAGGTCGGGGTTGGGAGACCGCTACGAGCAGTACTTC.

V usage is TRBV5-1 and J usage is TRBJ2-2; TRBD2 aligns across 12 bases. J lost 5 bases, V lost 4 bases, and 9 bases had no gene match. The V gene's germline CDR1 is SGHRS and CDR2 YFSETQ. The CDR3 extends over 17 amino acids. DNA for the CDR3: TGCGCCAGCAGCGAGACTAGCGGGAGTAGTAGGACCGGGGAGCTGTTTTTT. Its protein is CASSETSGSSRTGELFF. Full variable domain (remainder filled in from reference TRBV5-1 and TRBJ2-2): KAGVTQTPRYLIKTRGQQVTLSCSPISGHRSVSWYQQTPGQGLQFLFEYFSETQRNKGNFPGRFSGRQFSNSRSEMNVSTLELGDSALYLCASSETSGSSRTGELFFGEGSRLTVL.

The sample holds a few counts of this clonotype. CDR3 DNA: TGCAGTGCGCCAAGGACAGGGGACAATGAGCAGTTCTTC. The encoded protein is CSAPRTGDNEQFF. This chain uses TRBV20-1 with TRBJ2-1, with 9 bases lining up with TRBD1. V shed 6 bases and J 5 bases; nucleotides not matched to a gene: 5. Germline V CDR1 and CDR2: DFQATT, SNEGSKA (reference sequence). This CDR3 comprises 13 residues.

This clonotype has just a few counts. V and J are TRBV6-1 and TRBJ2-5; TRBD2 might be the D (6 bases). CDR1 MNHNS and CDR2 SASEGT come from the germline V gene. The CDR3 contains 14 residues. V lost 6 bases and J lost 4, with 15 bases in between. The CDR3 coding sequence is TGTGCCAGCAGCATCAGCGGGTTCAGAGAGACCCAGTACTTC. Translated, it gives CASSISGFRETQYF.

CDR3 residues: CASSSRGREGTQYF. The CDR3 DNA is TGTGCCAGCAGCAGCCGAGGGCGGGAAGGGACCCAGTACTTC. The genes are TRBV7-9 and TRBJ2-5, with a possible D match to TRBD2 (6 bases). Trimming removed 5 bases at V and 7 bases at J, with 17 bases between. The CDR3 contains 14 residues. Germline CDR1 SEHNR, CDR2 FQNEAQ (reference sequence). The variable domain in full, with the rest retrieved from reference TRBV7-9 and TRBJ2-5, is DTGVSQNPRHKITKRGQNVTFRCDPISEHNRLYWYRQTLGQGPEFLTYFQNEAQLEKSRLLSDRFSAERPKGSFSTLEIQRTEQGDSAMYLCASSSRGREGTQYFGPGTRLLVL.